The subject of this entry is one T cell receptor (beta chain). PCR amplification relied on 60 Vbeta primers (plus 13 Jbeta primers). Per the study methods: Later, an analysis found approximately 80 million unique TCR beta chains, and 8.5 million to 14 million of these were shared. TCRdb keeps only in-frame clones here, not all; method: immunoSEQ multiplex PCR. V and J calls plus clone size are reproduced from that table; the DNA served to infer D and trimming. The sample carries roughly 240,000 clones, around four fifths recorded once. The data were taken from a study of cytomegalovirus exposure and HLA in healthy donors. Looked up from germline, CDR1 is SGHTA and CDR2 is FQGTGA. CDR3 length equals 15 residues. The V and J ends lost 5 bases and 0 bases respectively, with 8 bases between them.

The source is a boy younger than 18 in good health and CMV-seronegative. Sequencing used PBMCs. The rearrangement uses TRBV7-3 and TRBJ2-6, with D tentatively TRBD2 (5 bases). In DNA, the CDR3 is TGTGCCAGCAGCGTTCGGGACTCTGGGGCCAACGTCCTGACTTTC. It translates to CASSVRDSGANVLTF.